The 9 T cell receptor beta chains in this list originate from one sample, sequenced in a study of T-cell memory formation after mild COVID-19. TCRdb reprocessed the 5' RACE reads via MiXCR and lists one record per CDR3 protein. Among about 180,000 distinct CDR3 sequences listed, approximately 16% were seen once. Sequencing was performed on PBMCs or a T cell subset sorted from them (not recorded which). The receptors shown here come from an adult woman who had mild COVID-19 (a few samples of this study predate the infection). Cell type and time point are not known.

This clonotype was seen a handful of times. This chain uses TRBV15 with TRBJ2-7; no reliable D call. Trimming pared 5 bases from V and 2 bases from J, leaving 10 bases between. Germline-derived CDR1 and CDR2 are LNHNV and YYDKDF (reference sequence). CDR3 length equals 13 residues. The CDR3, as DNA: TGTGCCACCAGCCTAGGACGGGCCTACGAGCAGTACTTC. It translates to CATSLGRAYEQYF.

In its sample, this clonotype was seen a few times. J is TRBJ1-6 and V is TRBV3-1; 8 positions match TRBD1. The J segment lost 11 bases and the V segment lost 5 bases, leaving 11 bases of the junction unmatched. The length of the CDR3 is 15 residues. Germline V CDR1 and CDR2: LGHDT, YNNKEL (reference sequence). CDR3 DNA: TGTGCCAGCAGCTATGCGGACAGGGAGGGAACACCCCTCCACTTT. Protein sequence: CASSYADREGTPLHF. The full variable domain, with the rest looked up from reference TRBV3-1 and TRBJ1-6, is DTAVSQTPKYLVTQMGNDKSIKCEQNLGHDTMYWYKQDSKKFLKIMFSYNNKELIINETVPNRFSPKSPDKAHLNLHINSLELGDSAVYFCASSYADREGTPLHFGNGTRLTVT.

V and J are TRBV29-1 and TRBJ1-1; 7 nucleotides agree with TRBD1. The CDR3 length is 13 residues. The trim removed 6 bases at V and 0 bases at J, leaving 4 bases unmatched. Germline V gives CDR1 SQVTM, CDR2 ANQGSEA. Here the CDR3 DNA reads TGCAGCGTGGGACAGAACATGAACACTGAAGCTTTCTTT. This sequence encodes CSVGQNMNTEAFF.

This clonotype was seen a few times. The CDR3 region is CASSTVNNEQFF. Here the CDR3 DNA reads TGTGCCAGCAGTACTGTGAACAATGAGCAGTTCTTC. The chain carries TRBV6-2 or TRBV6-3 and TRBJ2-1; D call uncertain. CDR3 length: 12 residues. The V gene lost 5 bases and the J gene lost 5 bases, with 7 bases spanning the gap. Per the germline V gene, CDR1 is MNHEY and CDR2 is SVGEGT.

A few counts support this clonotype. The chain is built from TRBV9 and TRBJ2-1; D call uncertain. The germline V gene has CDR1 SGDLS and CDR2 YYNGEE. V was cut by 2 bases and J by 0 bases, with 9 bases left in between. This CDR3 spans 15 amino acids. The CDR3 DNA reads as TGTGCCAGCAGCGTTTCGACTGGCTCCTACAATGAGCAGTTCTTC. Amino acid sequence: CASSVSTGSYNEQFF. Filled out from reference TRBV9 and TRBJ2-1, the complete variable domain reads DSGVTQTPKHLITATGQRVTLRCSPRSGDLSVYWYQQSLDQGLQFLIQYYNGEERAKGNILERFSAQQFPDLHSELNLSSLELGDSALYFCASSVSTGSYNEQFFGPGTRLTVL.

This clonotype was seen a handful of times. V gene TRBV5-5 combines with J gene TRBJ2-1, with D perhaps assigned TRBD1 or TRBD2 (5 bases each). CDR3 size: 15 residues. The germline CDR1 and CDR2 sequences are SGHKS and YYEKEE (reference sequence). The germline V and J ends were trimmed by 4 bases and 5 bases, with 16 bases remaining between them. The CDR3 loop is CASSQRGVGNNEQFF. CDR3 in DNA: TGTGCCAGCAGCCAGAGAGGGGTGGGGAACAATGAGCAGTTCTTC.

The sample holds a few counts of this clonotype. J is TRBJ1-1 and V is TRBV6-6; D is perhaps TRBD1 (5 bases). The CDR3 length is 17 residues. CDR1 MNHNY and CDR2 SVGAGI come from the germline V gene (reference sequence). V gave up 4 bases and J gave up 0 bases, with 18 bases separating them. CDR3 in DNA: TGTGCCAGCAGTTCCCTCTCAGGGCGGCAAGTGAACACTGAAGCTTTCTTT. It is translated as CASSSLSGRQVNTEAFF.

This clonotype appeared a few times. At one boundary the junction diverges from the germline segment, which might be a read error. The chain combines TRBV24-1 with TRBJ1-1; D is perhaps TRBD1 (5 bases). Germline V gene data show CDR1 as KGHDR and CDR2 as SFDVKD. The CDR3 is 13 residues long. The CDR3, as DNA: TGTGCCACCAGTGATTCAGGGACCCCTGAGGCTTTCTTT. Protein sequence: CATSDSGTPEAFF.

This clonotype was recorded a few times. The chain recombines TRBV6-5 with TRBJ1-1; a weak D match, TRBD1 (5 bases). Germline lookup yields CDR1 MNHEY and CDR2 SVGAGI. Trimming pared 8 bases from V and 2 bases from J, leaving 15 bases between. This CDR3 region has 14 residues. This CDR3 is CASLKGRINTEAFF. The CDR3 nucleotides are TGTGCCAGCTTGAAGGGACGGATTAACACTGAAGCTTTCTTT.